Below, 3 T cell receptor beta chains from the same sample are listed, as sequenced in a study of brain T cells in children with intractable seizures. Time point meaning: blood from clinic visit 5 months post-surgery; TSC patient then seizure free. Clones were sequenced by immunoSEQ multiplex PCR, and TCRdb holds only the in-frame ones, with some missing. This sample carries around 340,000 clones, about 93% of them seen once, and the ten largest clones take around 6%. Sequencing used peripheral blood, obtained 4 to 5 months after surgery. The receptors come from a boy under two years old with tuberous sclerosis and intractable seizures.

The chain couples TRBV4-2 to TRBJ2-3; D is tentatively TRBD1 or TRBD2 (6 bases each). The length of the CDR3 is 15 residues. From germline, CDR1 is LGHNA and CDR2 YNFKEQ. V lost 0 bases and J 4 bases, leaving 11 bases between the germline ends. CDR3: CASSQEPGAPDTQYF. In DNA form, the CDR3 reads TGTGCCAGCAGCCAAGAGCCGGGGGCCCCAGATACGCAGTATTTT.

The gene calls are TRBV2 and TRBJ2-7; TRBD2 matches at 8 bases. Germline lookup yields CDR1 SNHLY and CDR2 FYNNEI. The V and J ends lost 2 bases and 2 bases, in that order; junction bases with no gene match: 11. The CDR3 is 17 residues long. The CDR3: CASSESWDVGLAYEQYF. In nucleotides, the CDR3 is TGTGCCAGCAGTGAATCATGGGACGTGGGACTAGCCTACGAGCAGTACTTC.

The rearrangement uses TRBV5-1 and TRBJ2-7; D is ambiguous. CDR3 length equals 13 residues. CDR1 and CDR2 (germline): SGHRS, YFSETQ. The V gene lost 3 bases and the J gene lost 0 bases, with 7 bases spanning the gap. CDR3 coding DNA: TGCGCCAGCAGCTCCGGTAACTCCTACGAGCAGTACTTC. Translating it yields CASSSGNSYEQYF.